What follows describes a single T cell receptor (beta chain). No antigen is known for it. CDR1 is SGHVS and CDR2 is FQNEAQ in the germline V gene. With V trimmed by 4 bases and J by 10 bases, 2 bases remained unmatched. This CDR3 is built from 14 residues. TCR beta CDR3 regions were amplified from RNA transcripts. First-round RT-PCR targeting the TCR CDR3 was performed with the HTBI primer set. Using its own MiXCR run on the multiplex PCR reads, TCRdb lists one record per CDR3 protein. The sample contains some 300,000 distinct CDR3 sequences, approximately 15% of which appear only once. The data derive from a study of T cells in Graves' hyperthyroidism and ophthalmopathy. Study observations and caveats: Blood also held most thyroid clonotypes expanded beyond 0.001.

V is TRBV7-8 and J is TRBJ2-1; 15 nucleotides match TRBD2. Material for sequencing was blood. The sequence came from a woman aged 35 to 49 with Graves' hyperthyroidism. CDR3 sequence reads: CASSYGTSGREQFF. CDR3 bases: TGTGCCAGCAGCTACGGGACTAGCGGGAGGGAGCAGTTCTTC.